This TCR beta chain is drawn from a study of T-cell memory formation after mild COVID-19 (dated by TCRdb to the early 2020s). A note on the overall study: TCR sequence clusters from the two donors were largely donor specific. In a couple of donors, T-cell clones that expanded and contracted after mild COVID-19 were tracked by sequencing TCRalpha and TCRbeta repertoires over time. The cohort was made up of two young adult volunteers, one female and one male, who were previously healthy. The full study reports these points: From day 15 to 85, contracting clones showed balanced CD4/CD8 phenotypes, whereas a second wave of clones that expanded from day 15 to 37 leaned towards CD4+. Contracting CD4+ clones were found mainly in CM and EM memory subsets, while CD8+ clones were enriched in EMRA. Only two mild cases were covered by the study, and larger cohorts that include severe cases with pre-infection samples were considered necessary. Some responding clones were found in pre-infection memory, which suggests that pre-existing cross-reactive memory T cells took part in the SARS-CoV-2 response. Whether the second-wave clones peaking on day 37 were SARS-CoV-2 specific was not confirmed.

In its sample, this clonotype was seen a few times. Its binding antigen is unknown. Base qualities are not recorded, but no much larger clone differs from it by a single base. The CDR3 goes from the cysteine to the phenylalanine over 16 residues. Left in the record is the CDR3 DNA by itself, 48 bases read in frame from the first base. V and J are trimmed by 6 bases and 4 bases, and the gene matches miss 10 bases of the junction. Sequences SGHTA (CDR1) and FQGNSA (CDR2) are obtained from the germline V gene. PBMCs were isolated by Ficoll-Paque density gradient centrifugation. Reads for this sample came from an Illumina NovaSeq 6000. cDNA libraries for TCRalpha and TCRbeta were prepared by 5'RACE using constant-segment primers, with sample barcodes and unique molecular identifiers added. Trizol reagent was used to extract RNA from every sample. Amplification of the libraries took two PCR steps, and the second step added a second sample barcode plus Illumina TruSeq adapters. Sequencing of the libraries was done on an Illumina NovaSeq, producing 2 x 150 bp paired-end reads. The source study handled its data this way. Reads were demultiplexed and collapsed into UMI-guided consensus sequences with migec v1.2.7. Using mixcr v2.1.11, UMI consensuses were aligned to TRA and TRB V and J templates and then assembled into clonotypes. A clonotype was counted as expanded or contracted only when both edgeR and NoisET called the clonotype significant, with the noise models trained on biological replicates. For edgeR calls, the cutoffs were a false discovery rate-adjusted p below 0.01 and a log2 fold-change threshold of 1. PCA with hierarchical clustering of max-normalized trajectories of the 1000 most abundant clonotypes was used as exploratory dynamics analysis. Separately sequenced CD4+ and CD8+ repertoires were used to assign a CD4 or CD8 phenotype to each responding clone. Clones were called with MiXCR by TCRdb after fastp trimmed the public reads at Q25, and only in-frame beta chains were retained. All rows with the same CDR3 protein become a single entry with the most common DNA and genes. TCRdb's processing, not the authors', yielded these V and J calls. The sample table contains approximately 450,000 distinct CDR3 sequences; only one count was recorded for roughly 18% of them. In total, the top ten clones hold 12% of the sample.

The chain employs TRBV7-2 and TRBJ2-2; TRBD2 aligns with 8 central bases. The TCR originated in an adult woman who had mild COVID-19 (a few samples of this study predate the infection). The sample titles of this study are shuffled in the database, so cell type and time point are left out; the donor was told from shared clones. The sample comprised PBMCs or a T cell subset sorted from them (not recorded which). The CDR3 has the sequence CASRTTGTRGTGELFF. The DNA sequence is given as TGTGCCAGCAGGACGACTGGGACTAGAGGCACCGGGGAGCTGTTTTTT.